This T cell receptor beta chain was obtained from a study of shared clonotypes between healthy human individuals. Concerning this clone itself: Its specificity is unknown.

Study-wide results and limits: Richness estimates generally favored naive over memory subsets. A reduction in generation probabilities was seen for non-shared clonotypes relative to those shared by all four donors. When naive CD4 clonotypes were compared across a few donors, approximately 4.9% were shared.

CDR1 MNHEY and CDR2 SVGAGI come from the germline V gene. V was clipped by 5 bases and J by 8 bases; unmatched bases: 7. The CDR3 runs to 15 residues. In replicate PCRs of sorted subsets, 150 to 200 ng DNA, about 30,000 T cell genomes, was used. Method: immunoSEQ multiplex PCR; TCRdb's copy keeps in-frame clones and lacks some. This sample has a few million clones, with more than 80% found just once. V gene TRBV6-5 combines with J gene TRBJ2-1; TRBD2 matches at 12 bases. The sequenced material came from naive CD4+ T cells from PBMCs. Indicated subset: CD45RA+ positively selected. The TCR originated in a young man in good health. Some clones in this sample may be carry-over from other donors' samples. CDR3 sequence: CASSLAGGPHDEQFF. For the CDR3, the DNA is TGTGCCAGCAGTCTAGCGGGAGGGCCACACGATGAGCAGTTCTTC.